This TCR beta chain was sequenced for a study of OX40 agonist ivuxolimab in advanced cancers. The overall study: With a range of roughly 20 to 79, age averaged approximately 60 years, and 70% to 85% were male. Enrollees could have had prior anti-PD-1, anti-PD-L1 or anti-CTLA-4 therapy, which around 43% had received.

Trimming cost V 4 bases and J 7 bases; bases outside gene matches: 6. Per the germline V gene, CDR1 is SEHNR and CDR2 is FQNEAQ (reference sequence). This CDR3 is 14 amino acids long. The data were produced by immunoSEQ multiplex PCR, yet TCRdb's version contains in-frame clones alone and is incomplete. The sample gives about 96,000 clones, about four fifths of which show up once; roughly 5.8% is in the top ten. Overall study results and limits: Averaged across samples, CD8+ T cells carried more expanded clones than CD4+ did.

Remarks on this clone: Its specificity is not known. This sample also contains other DNA sequences that code for the same CDR3.

This clonotype was obtained from an adult with an advanced solid tumor such as melanoma, head and neck, liver or kidney cancer. This chain links TRBV7-9 with TRBJ1-2; 10 bases are a match to TRBD1. The sample was CD4+ or CD8+ T cells sorted from blood, taken in a trial of the OX40 agonist ivuxolimab. The CDR3 nucleotides are TGTGCCAGCAGCTCCCGACAGGGGGCTGGTGGCTACACCTTC. Protein product: CASSSRQGAGGYTF.